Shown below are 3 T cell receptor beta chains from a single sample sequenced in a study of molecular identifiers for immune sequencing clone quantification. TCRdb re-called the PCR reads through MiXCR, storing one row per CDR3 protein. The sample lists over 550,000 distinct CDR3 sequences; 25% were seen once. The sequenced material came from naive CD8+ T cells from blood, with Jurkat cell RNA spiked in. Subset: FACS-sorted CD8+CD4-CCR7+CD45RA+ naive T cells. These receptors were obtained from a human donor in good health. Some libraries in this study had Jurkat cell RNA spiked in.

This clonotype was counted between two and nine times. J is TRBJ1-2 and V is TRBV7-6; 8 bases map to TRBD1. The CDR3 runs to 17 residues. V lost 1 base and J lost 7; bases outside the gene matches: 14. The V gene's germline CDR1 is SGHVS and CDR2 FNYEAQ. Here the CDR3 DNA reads TGTGCCAGCAGCTTAGAAGCAGAACGACAGGGGACAAGTGGCTACACCTTC. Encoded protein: CASSLEAERQGTSGYTF.

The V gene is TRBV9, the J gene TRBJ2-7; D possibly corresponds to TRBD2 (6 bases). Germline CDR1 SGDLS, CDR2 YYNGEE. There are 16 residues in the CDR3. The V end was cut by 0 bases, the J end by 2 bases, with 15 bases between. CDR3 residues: CASSVAASATAYEQYF. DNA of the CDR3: TGTGCCAGCAGCGTAGCAGCTAGCGCGACCGCCTACGAGCAGTACTTC. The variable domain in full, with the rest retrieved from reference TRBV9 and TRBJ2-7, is DSGVTQTPKHLITATGQRVTLRCSPRSGDLSVYWYQQSLDQGLQFLIQYYNGEERAKGNILERFSAQQFPDLHSELNLSSLELGDSALYFCASSVAASATAYEQYFGPGTRLTVT.

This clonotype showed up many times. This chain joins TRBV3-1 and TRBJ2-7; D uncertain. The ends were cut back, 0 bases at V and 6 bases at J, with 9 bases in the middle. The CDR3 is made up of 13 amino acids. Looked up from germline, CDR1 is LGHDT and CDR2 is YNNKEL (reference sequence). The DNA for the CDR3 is TGTGCCAGCAGCCAAGAACTCTCCCCCGAGCAGTACTTC. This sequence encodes CASSQELSPEQYF.